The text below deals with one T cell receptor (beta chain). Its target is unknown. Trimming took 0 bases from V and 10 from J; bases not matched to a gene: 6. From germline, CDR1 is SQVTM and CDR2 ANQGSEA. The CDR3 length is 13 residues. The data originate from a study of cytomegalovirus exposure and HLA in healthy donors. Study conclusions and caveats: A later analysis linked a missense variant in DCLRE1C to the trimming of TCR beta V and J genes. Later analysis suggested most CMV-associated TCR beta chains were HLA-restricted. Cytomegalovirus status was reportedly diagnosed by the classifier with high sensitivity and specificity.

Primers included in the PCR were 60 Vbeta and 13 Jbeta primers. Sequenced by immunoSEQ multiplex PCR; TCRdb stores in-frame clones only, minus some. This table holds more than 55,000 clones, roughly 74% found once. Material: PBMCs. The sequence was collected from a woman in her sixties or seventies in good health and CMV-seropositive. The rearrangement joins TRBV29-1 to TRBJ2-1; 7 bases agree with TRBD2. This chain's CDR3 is CSVEEGGRYEQFF. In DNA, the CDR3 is TGCAGCGTTGAAGAGGGAGGGCGGTACGAGCAGTTCTTC.